This T cell receptor beta chain is from a study of T cell responses to AZD1222 COVID-19 vaccine. Losses at the gene ends were 1 base for V and 10 bases for J; bases not matched to a gene: 9. Looked up from germline, CDR1 is PRHDT and CDR2 is FYEKMQ (reference sequence). This CDR3 region has 15 residues. Repertoires were generated with immunoSEQ multiplex PCR, while TCRdb's copy carries only in-frame clones and drops some. The data contain around 100,000 clones, 85% to 95% of them singletons. The source was peripheral blood, collected on day 0 of AZD1222 vaccination. The sequence was collected from an adult in good health. This chain connects TRBV13 to TRBJ2-1, with 8 nucleotides matching TRBD2. In nucleotides, the CDR3 is TGTGCCAGCAGCTTAGTGAGTAGCGGGATCGAAGAGCAGTTCTTC. Residues: CASSLVSSGIEEQFF. The whole variable domain, filled in from reference TRBV13 and TRBJ2-1, reads AAGVIQSPRHLIKEKRETATLKCYPIPRHDTVYWYQQGPGQDPQFLISFYEKMQSDKGSIPDRFSAQQFSDYHSELNMSSLELGDSALYFCASSLVSSGIEEQFFGPGTRLTVL.